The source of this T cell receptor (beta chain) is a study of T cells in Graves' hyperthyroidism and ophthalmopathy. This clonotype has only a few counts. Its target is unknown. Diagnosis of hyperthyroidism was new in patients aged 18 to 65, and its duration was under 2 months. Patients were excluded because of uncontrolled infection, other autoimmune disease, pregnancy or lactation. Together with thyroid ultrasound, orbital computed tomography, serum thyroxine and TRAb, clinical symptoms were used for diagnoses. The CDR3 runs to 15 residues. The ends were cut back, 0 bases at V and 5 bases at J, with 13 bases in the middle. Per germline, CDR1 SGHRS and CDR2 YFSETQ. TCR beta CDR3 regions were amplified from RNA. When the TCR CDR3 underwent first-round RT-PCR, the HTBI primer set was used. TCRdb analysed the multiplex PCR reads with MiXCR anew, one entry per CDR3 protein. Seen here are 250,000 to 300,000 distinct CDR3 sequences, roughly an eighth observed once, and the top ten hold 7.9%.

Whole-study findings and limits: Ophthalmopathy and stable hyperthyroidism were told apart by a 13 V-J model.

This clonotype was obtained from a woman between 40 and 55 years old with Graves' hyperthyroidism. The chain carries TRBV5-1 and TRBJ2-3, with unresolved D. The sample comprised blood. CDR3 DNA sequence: TGCGCCAGCAGCTTGGGCCAAGGCGTGAAAGATACGCAGTATTTT. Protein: CASSLGQGVKDTQYF.